What follows is one TCR beta chain and its context. What it binds is not known. The ends were cut back, 6 bases at V and 4 bases at J, with 13 bases in the middle. Germline V lookup: CDR1 MNHEY, CDR2 SMNVEV (reference sequence). The CDR3 sequence is 14 residues long. This sample was taken from a study of T cell responses to AZD1222 COVID-19 vaccine. The assay was immunoSEQ multiplex PCR, and TCRdb's table has in-frame clones only and misses some. Found here are about 70,000 clones, around 85% of them singletons; the top ten hold 20%. Study findings and constraints: Spike-spanning, vaccine-associated CD4 TCRs were dominant at 160-218 and 743-854. AZD1222 recipients seropositive at baseline numbered only six. The study reported that nearly half of spike-specific TCRs target unmutated variant regions.

The material was peripheral blood, obtained on day 0 of AZD1222 vaccination. This receptor was obtained from an adult in good health. V is TRBV27 and J is TRBJ2-1; tentatively, D is TRBD1 (6 bases). CDR3 nucleotides: TGTGCCAGCAGAATCCTTACAGGGTACAATGAGCAGTTCTTC. It translates to CASRILTGYNEQFF.